The sequence of this TCR beta chain was determined in a study of cytomegalovirus exposure and HLA in healthy donors. Whole-study results and caveats: Common viral pathogens seemed to be connected with several of the most significant clusters, according to a later analysis. Equally common other TCR beta chains were less clonally expanded than HLA-associated ones, a later analysis found.

A word on this clone: The target antigen is unknown.

Both 60 Vbeta primers and 13 Jbeta primers went into the PCR. Assay used: immunoSEQ multiplex PCR; TCRdb lists only in-frame clones, some missing. This repertoire shows around 100,000 clones, 65% to 85% found once; its top ten account for approximately 4.3%. V lost 6 bases and J 5 bases, leaving 17 bases between the germline ends. CDR1 and CDR2 from the germline V gene are GTSNPN and SVGIG (reference sequence). This CDR3 is built from 14 residues. Sequences were obtained from PBMCs. The origin of this receptor is a man aged 45-65 years in good health and CMV-seropositive. The chain carries TRBV30 and TRBJ2-1, with a possible D match to TRBD1 (5 bases). CDR3 region: CACRIAGPHNEQFF. The CDR3 DNA sequence: TGTGCCTGTAGGATAGCAGGGCCCCACAATGAGCAGTTCTTC.